Reported below is one TCR beta chain. The data were taken from a study of cytomegalovirus exposure and HLA in healthy donors. The PCR employed 60 Vbeta primers together with 13 Jbeta primers. TCRdb's table, derived via immunoSEQ multiplex PCR, lists solely in-frame clones and lacks some. Across some 75,000 clones, the top ten clones capture 4.5% to 5% of the sample. The origin of this receptor is a man aged 40-50 years in good health and CMV-seronegative. Sequenced: PBMCs.

The CDR3 DNA reads as TGCAGCGGAAAGAGAGGAAACACCATATATTTT. Its protein product is CSGKRGNTIYF. This chain uses TRBV29-1 with TRBJ1-3; D call uncertain. Germline values: CDR1 SQVTM, CDR2 ANQGSEA. V was pared by 7 bases and J by 4 bases, with 8 bases between. The CDR3 is 11 amino acids. Supplemented by reference TRBV29-1 and TRBJ1-3, the full variable domain reads SAVISQKPSRDICQRGTSLTIQCQVDSQVTMMFWYRQQPGQSLTLIATANQGSEATYESGFVIDKFPISRPNLTFSTLTVSNMSPEDSSIYLCSGKRGNTIYFGEGSWLTVV.